These T cell receptor beta chains were read from a single sample in a study of cytomegalovirus exposure and HLA in healthy donors. The table came from immunoSEQ multiplex PCR; TCRdb's copy has only in-frame clones and leaves some out. The data show a few hundred thousand clones, over 80% seen once. The sample comprised PBMCs. The receptor source for this set is a woman aged 30 to 39 in good health and CMV-seropositive. Both conserved end residues are part of each CDR3. Fields, in order: V gene, J gene, clone size, D gene, CDR3 protein, CDR3 DNA. The D gene is left open where the match is weak. Clone size appears in some rows only: once, few, many, or a class for an expanded clone.

V gene: TRBV7-9
J gene: TRBJ2-1
clone size: .
D gene: TRBD2
CDR3 protein: CASSLDGPRGSYNEQFF
CDR3 DNA: TGTGCCAGCAGCTTAGACGGTCCGCGGGGGTCCTACAATGAGCAGTTCTTC

V gene: TRBV4-1
J gene: TRBJ2-5
clone size: once
D gene: .
CDR3 protein: CASSQGVVETQYF
CDR3 DNA: TGCGCCAGCAGCCAAGGCGTAGTGGAGACCCAGTACTTC

V gene: TRBV5-8
J gene: TRBJ1-2
clone size: .
D gene: TRBD1
CDR3 protein: CASSSYRGIYGYTF
CDR3 DNA: TGTGCCAGCAGCTCTTACAGGGGAATCTATGGCTACACCTTC

V gene: TRBV9
J gene: TRBJ1-1
clone size: .
D gene: .
CDR3 protein: CASSVGGVRTGSTEAFF
CDR3 DNA: TGTGCCAGCAGCGTAGGTGGTGTGAGGACCGGGTCTACTGAAGCTTTCTTT

V gene: TRBV5-6
J gene: TRBJ1-5
clone size: .
D gene: .
CDR3 protein: CASSPSAGSNQPQHF
CDR3 DNA: TGTGCCAGCAGCCCCTCTGCGGGGAGTAATCAGCCCCAGCATTTT

V gene: TRBV7-6
J gene: TRBJ1-2
clone size: .
D gene: TRBD1
CDR3 protein: CASSKTGGDGYTF
CDR3 DNA: TGTGCCAGCAGCAAGACAGGGGGCGACGGCTACACCTTC

V gene: TRBV13
J gene: TRBJ2-1
clone size: .
D gene: .
CDR3 protein: CASSPPRDEQFF
CDR3 DNA: TGTGCCAGCAGCCCCCCCCGCGATGAGCAGTTCTTC

V gene: TRBV15
J gene: TRBJ2-3
clone size: .
D gene: TRBD2
CDR3 protein: CATSRDGSGRVTDTQYF
CDR3 DNA: TGTGCCACCAGCAGAGATGGAAGCGGGAGGGTCACAGATACGCAGTATTTT

V gene: TRBV7-8
J gene: TRBJ1-3
clone size: once
D gene: .
CDR3 protein: CASSLRGVDSGNTIYF
CDR3 DNA: TGTGCCAGCAGCTTAAGGGGAGTGGACTCTGGAAACACCATATATTTT

V gene: TRBV21-1
J gene: TRBJ1-2
clone size: .
D gene: .
CDR3 protein: CASSKDRGYGYTF
CDR3 DNA: TGTGCCAGCAGCAAAGACAGGGGCTATGGCTACACCTTC

V gene: TRBV28
J gene: TRBJ2-7
clone size: .
D gene: .
CDR3 protein: CASSFVWTSGEQYF
CDR3 DNA: TGTGCCAGCAGTTTTGTCTGGACTTCGGGCGAGCAGTACTTC

V gene: TRBV6-1
J gene: TRBJ1-1
clone size: .
D gene: .
CDR3 protein: CASSEALGWTVMNTEAFF
CDR3 DNA: TGTGCCAGCAGTGAAGCGCTCGGCTGGACAGTCATGAACACTGAAGCTTTCTTT

V gene: TRBV9
J gene: TRBJ1-1
clone size: .
D gene: .
CDR3 protein: CASCRGPDTEAFF
CDR3 DNA: TGTGCCAGCTGCAGGGGCCCGGACACTGAAGCTTTCTTT

V gene: TRBV30
J gene: TRBJ2-2
clone size: few
D gene: .
CDR3 protein: CAWIAESTGELFF
CDR3 DNA: TGTGCCTGGATCGCAGAATCTACCGGGGAGCTGTTTTTT

V gene: TRBV30
J gene: TRBJ1-3
clone size: .
D gene: .
CDR3 protein: CAWRNWGGDLLLYF
CDR3 DNA: TGTGCCTGGAGGAACTGGGGCGGCGATCTTCTTTTATATTTT

V gene: TRBV11-2
J gene: TRBJ2-7
clone size: .
D gene: .
CDR3 protein: CASSSLGRQGAREQYF
CDR3 DNA: TGTGCCAGCAGCTCCCTAGGGAGGCAGGGCGCCCGCGAGCAGTACTTC

V gene: TRBV19
J gene: TRBJ1-5
clone size: .
D gene: .
CDR3 protein: CASSFKHREGGQPQHF
CDR3 DNA: TGTGCCAGTAGTTTCAAACACAGGGAAGGCGGTCAGCCCCAGCATTTT

V gene: TRBV6-4
J gene: TRBJ2-5
clone size: .
D gene: .
CDR3 protein: CASSDSELDSARGHQYF
CDR3 DNA: TGTGCCAGCAGTGACTCTGAGCTTGATAGCGCCCGAGGGCACCAGTACTTC

V gene: TRBV2
J gene: TRBJ2-6
clone size: .
D gene: .
CDR3 protein: CASSVPGANVLTF
CDR3 DNA: TGTGCCAGCAGTGTACCTGGGGCCAACGTCCTGACTTTC

V gene: TRBV7-2
J gene: TRBJ1-5
clone size: few
D gene: TRBD1
CDR3 protein: CASSLLDRDQPQHF
CDR3 DNA: TGTGCCAGCAGCTTATTGGACAGGGATCAGCCCCAGCATTTT

V gene: TRBV6-5
J gene: TRBJ1-1
clone size: .
D gene: TRBD1
CDR3 protein: CASSPTGVGTEAFF
CDR3 DNA: TGTGCCAGCAGTCCGACAGGGGTTGGCACTGAAGCTTTCTTT

V gene: TRBV7-3
J gene: TRBJ2-2
clone size: .
D gene: .
CDR3 protein: CASSLLGGGELFF
CDR3 DNA: TGTGCCAGCAGCTTATTGGGTGGAGGGGAGCTGTTTTTT

V gene: TRBV11-2
J gene: TRBJ1-1
clone size: few
D gene: .
CDR3 protein: CASRPQKATYTEAFF
CDR3 DNA: TGTGCCAGCAGGCCGCAGAAGGCTACCTACACTGAAGCTTTCTTT

V gene: TRBV5-5
J gene: TRBJ1-5
clone size: .
D gene: TRBD1
CDR3 protein: CASSVRQGPSQPQHF
CDR3 DNA: TGTGCCAGCAGCGTCAGACAGGGGCCAAGCCAGCCCCAGCATTTT

V gene: TRBV9
J gene: TRBJ2-1
clone size: .
D gene: .
CDR3 protein: CASSTRDRSDEQFF
CDR3 DNA: TGTGCCAGCAGCACCCGCGACAGATCCGATGAGCAGTTCTTC

V gene: TRBV28
J gene: TRBJ2-1
clone size: once
D gene: .
CDR3 protein: CASSLAGYEQFF
CDR3 DNA: TGTGCCAGCAGTTTAGCGGGGTATGAGCAGTTCTTC

V gene: TRBV28
J gene: TRBJ1-2
clone size: .
D gene: TRBD1
CDR3 protein: CASSFRDSIIYGYTF
CDR3 DNA: TGTGCCAGCAGTTTCCGGGACAGCATAATCTATGGCTACACCTTC

V gene: TRBV7-3
J gene: TRBJ2-6
clone size: .
D gene: .
CDR3 protein: CASRGTGGNVLTF
CDR3 DNA: TGTGCCAGCAGAGGAACAGGAGGCAACGTCCTGACTTTC

V gene: TRBV27
J gene: TRBJ2-2
clone size: .
D gene: .
CDR3 protein: CASSSFQRSTGELFF
CDR3 DNA: TGTGCCAGCAGTTCCTTCCAGAGAAGCACCGGGGAGCTGTTTTTT

V gene: TRBV13
J gene: TRBJ2-7
clone size: .
D gene: .
CDR3 protein: CASSSPGTGAYEQYF
CDR3 DNA: TGTGCTAGCAGCTCCCCTGGTACGGGAGCCTACGAGCAGTACTTC

V gene: TRBV27
J gene: TRBJ2-2
clone size: .
D gene: TRBD1
CDR3 protein: CASRWGTGGRTGELFF
CDR3 DNA: TGTGCCAGCAGATGGGGCACAGGGGGGAGAACCGGGGAGCTGTTTTTT

V gene: TRBV27
J gene: TRBJ1-5
clone size: few
D gene: .
CDR3 protein: CASSLTGNSNQPQHF
CDR3 DNA: TGTGCCAGCAGTTTGACGGGGAATAGCAATCAGCCCCAGCATTTT

V gene: TRBV7-2
J gene: TRBJ2-7
clone size: .
D gene: .
CDR3 protein: CASSLVRVIDRGYEQYF
CDR3 DNA: TGTGCCAGCAGCTTAGTTAGGGTGATTGATCGGGGCTACGAGCAGTACTTC

V gene: TRBV6-6
J gene: TRBJ2-5
clone size: .
D gene: TRBD2
CDR3 protein: CASRPGGGPFQETQYF
CDR3 DNA: TGTGCCAGCAGACCGGGAGGCGGGCCCTTTCAAGAGACCCAGTACTTC

V gene: TRBV30
J gene: TRBJ2-5
clone size: .
D gene: .
CDR3 protein: CAWSPPVQGPETQYF
CDR3 DNA: TGTGCCTGGTCCCCTCCCGTCCAGGGCCCAGAGACCCAGTACTTC

V gene: TRBV7-2
J gene: TRBJ2-7
clone size: .
D gene: .
CDR3 protein: CASSTPGGFHEQYF
CDR3 DNA: TGTGCCAGCAGCACACCTGGGGGGTTCCACGAGCAGTACTTC

V gene: TRBV11-2
J gene: TRBJ1-2
clone size: .
D gene: .
CDR3 protein: CASSSQLDRLYGYTF
CDR3 DNA: TGTGCCAGCAGCTCGCAACTCGACAGGCTGTATGGCTACACCTTC

V gene: TRBV12-5
J gene: TRBJ1-2
clone size: .
D gene: .
CDR3 protein: CASGLVGAGPDGYTF
CDR3 DNA: TGTGCTAGTGGTTTGGTAGGAGCCGGGCCTGATGGCTACACCTTC

V gene: TRBV6-4
J gene: TRBJ2-1
clone size: .
D gene: TRBD2
CDR3 protein: CASSDSSGSSEQFF
CDR3 DNA: TGTGCCAGCAGTGACTCTAGCGGGAGCAGTGAGCAGTTCTTC

V gene: TRBV6-1
J gene: TRBJ2-1
clone size: .
D gene: .
CDR3 protein: CASSEAWGSPYNEQFF
CDR3 DNA: TGTGCCAGCAGTGAAGCTTGGGGGAGCCCCTACAATGAGCAGTTCTTC

V gene: TRBV7-9
J gene: TRBJ2-4
clone size: .
D gene: .
CDR3 protein: CASRSGLGNIQYF
CDR3 DNA: TGTGCCAGCAGGTCAGGCTTGGGAAACATTCAGTACTTC

V gene: TRBV29-1
J gene: TRBJ2-5
clone size: .
D gene: TRBD1
CDR3 protein: CSVADRDETQYF
CDR3 DNA: TGCAGCGTTGCGGACAGGGACGAGACCCAGTACTTC

V gene: TRBV6-1
J gene: TRBJ1-4
clone size: .
D gene: .
CDR3 protein: CASSVGPSVNEKLFF
CDR3 DNA: TGTGCCAGCAGTGTGGGCCCGTCAGTTAATGAAAAACTGTTTTTT

V gene: TRBV7-2
J gene: TRBJ1-4
clone size: .
D gene: .
CDR3 protein: CASSLSNEKLFF
CDR3 DNA: TGTGCCAGCAGCTTAAGTAATGAAAAACTGTTTTTT